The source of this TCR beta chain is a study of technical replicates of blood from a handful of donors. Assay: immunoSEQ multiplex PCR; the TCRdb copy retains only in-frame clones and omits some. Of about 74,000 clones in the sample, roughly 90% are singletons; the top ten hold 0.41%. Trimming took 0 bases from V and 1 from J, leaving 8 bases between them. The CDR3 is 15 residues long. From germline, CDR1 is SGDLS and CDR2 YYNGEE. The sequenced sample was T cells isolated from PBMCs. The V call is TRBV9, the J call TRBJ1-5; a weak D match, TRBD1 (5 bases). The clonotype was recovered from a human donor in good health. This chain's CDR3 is CASSVGGVSNQPQHF. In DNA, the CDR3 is TGTGCCAGCAGCGTAGGGGGGGTGAGCAATCAGCCCCAGCATTTT.